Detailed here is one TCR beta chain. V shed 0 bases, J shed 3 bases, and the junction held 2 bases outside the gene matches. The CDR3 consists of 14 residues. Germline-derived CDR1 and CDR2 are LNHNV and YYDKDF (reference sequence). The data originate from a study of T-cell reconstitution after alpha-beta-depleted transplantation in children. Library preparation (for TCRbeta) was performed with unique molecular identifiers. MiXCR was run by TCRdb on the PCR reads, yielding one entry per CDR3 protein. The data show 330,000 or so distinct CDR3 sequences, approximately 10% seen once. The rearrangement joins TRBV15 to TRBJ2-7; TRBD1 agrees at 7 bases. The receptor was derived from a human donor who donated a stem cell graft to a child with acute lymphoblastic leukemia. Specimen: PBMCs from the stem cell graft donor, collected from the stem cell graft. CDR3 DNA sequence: TGTGCCACCAGCAGAGATCGGACAGGCTACGAGCAGTACTTC. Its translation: CATSRDRTGYEQYF.